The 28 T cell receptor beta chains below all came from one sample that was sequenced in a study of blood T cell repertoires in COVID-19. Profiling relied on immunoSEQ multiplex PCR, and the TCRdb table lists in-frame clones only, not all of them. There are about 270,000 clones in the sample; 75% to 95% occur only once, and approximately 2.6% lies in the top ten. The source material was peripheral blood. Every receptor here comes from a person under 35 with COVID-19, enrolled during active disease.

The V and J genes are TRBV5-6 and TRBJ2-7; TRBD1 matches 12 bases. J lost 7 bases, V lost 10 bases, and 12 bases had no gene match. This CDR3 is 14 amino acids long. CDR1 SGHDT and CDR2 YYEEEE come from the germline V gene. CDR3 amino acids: CAWGRGQGANEQYF. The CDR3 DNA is TGTGCCTGGGGTCGGGGACAGGGGGCGAATGAGCAGTACTTC.

The CDR3 DNA is TGTGCCAGCAGGACACCGGGACAGGGGGACCCGAGCTCCTATAATTCACCCCTCCACTTT. Amino acid sequence: CASRTPGQGDPSSYNSPLHF. The genes are TRBV28 and TRBJ1-6, with 11 bases fitting TRBD1. J was trimmed by 0 bases and V by 6 bases; bases with no gene match: 13. CDR3 length: 20 residues. Germline V gene sequence: CDR1 MDHEN, CDR2 SYDVKM.

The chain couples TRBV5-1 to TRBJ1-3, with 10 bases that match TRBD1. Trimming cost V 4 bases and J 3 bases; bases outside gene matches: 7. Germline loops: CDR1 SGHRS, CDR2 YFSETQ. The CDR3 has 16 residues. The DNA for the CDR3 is TGCGCCAGCAGCGAAGTGACAGGGGGCGTTGGAAACACCATATATTTT. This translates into CASSEVTGGVGNTIYF.

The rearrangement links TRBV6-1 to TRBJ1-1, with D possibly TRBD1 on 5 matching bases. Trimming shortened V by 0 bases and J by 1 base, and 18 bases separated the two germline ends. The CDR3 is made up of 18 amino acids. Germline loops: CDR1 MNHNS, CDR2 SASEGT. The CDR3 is CASSEAWRAGTPNTEAFF. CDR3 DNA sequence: TGTGCCAGCAGTGAAGCTTGGAGAGCCGGGACTCCGAACACTGAAGCTTTCTTT.

The CDR3 is CASSLLAGGPDGEQFF. CDR3 DNA sequence: TGCGCCAGCAGCTTGTTAGCGGGAGGGCCGGATGGTGAGCAGTTCTTC. The chain joins TRBV5-1 to TRBJ2-1; 11 bases agree with TRBD2. The J segment lost 9 bases and the V segment lost 1 base, leaving 9 bases of the junction unmatched. Germline V gene lookup returns CDR1 SGHRS and CDR2 YFSETQ. This CDR3 has 16 amino acids.

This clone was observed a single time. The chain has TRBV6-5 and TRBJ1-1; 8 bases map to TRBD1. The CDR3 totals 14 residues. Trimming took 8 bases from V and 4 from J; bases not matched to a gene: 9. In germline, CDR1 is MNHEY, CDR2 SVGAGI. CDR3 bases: TGTGCCAGCGCAAGACAGGGGAAGATCACTGAAGCTTTCTTT. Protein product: CASARQGKITEAFF.

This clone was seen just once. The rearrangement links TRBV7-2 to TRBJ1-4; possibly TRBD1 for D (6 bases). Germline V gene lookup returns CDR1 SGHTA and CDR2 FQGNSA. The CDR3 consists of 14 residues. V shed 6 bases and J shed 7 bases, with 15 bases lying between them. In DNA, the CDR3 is TGTGCCAGCAGTTTAAACCGGGACACTGAAAAACTGTTTTTT. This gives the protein CASSLNRDTEKLFF.

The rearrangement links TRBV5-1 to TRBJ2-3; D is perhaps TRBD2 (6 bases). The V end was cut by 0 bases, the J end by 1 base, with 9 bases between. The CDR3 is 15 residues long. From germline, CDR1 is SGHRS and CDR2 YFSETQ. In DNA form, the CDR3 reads TGCGCCAGCAGCTTGGCAATAGCGGGCACAGATACGCAGTATTTT. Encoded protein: CASSLAIAGTDTQYF.

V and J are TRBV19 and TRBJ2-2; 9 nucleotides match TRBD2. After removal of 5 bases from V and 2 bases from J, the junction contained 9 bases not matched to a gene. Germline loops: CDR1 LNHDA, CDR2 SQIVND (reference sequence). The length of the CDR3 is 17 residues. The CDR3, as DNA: TGTGCCAGTAGTTCTTCCCCTAGCGGGGCTAACACCGGGGAGCTGTTTTTT. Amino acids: CASSSSPSGANTGELFF.

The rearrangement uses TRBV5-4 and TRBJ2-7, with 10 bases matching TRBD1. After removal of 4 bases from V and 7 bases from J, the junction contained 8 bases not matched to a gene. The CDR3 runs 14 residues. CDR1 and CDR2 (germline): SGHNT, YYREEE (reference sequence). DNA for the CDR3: TGTGCCAGCAGCGGGACAGGGGCCTCATTTGAGCAGTACTTC. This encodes CASSGTGASFEQYF.

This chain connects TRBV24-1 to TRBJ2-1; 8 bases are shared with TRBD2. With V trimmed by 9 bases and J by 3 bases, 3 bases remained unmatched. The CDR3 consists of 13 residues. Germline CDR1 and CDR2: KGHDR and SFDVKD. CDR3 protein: CATVGTSYNEQFF. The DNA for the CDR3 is TGTGCCACCGTCGGGACTAGCTACAATGAGCAGTTCTTC.

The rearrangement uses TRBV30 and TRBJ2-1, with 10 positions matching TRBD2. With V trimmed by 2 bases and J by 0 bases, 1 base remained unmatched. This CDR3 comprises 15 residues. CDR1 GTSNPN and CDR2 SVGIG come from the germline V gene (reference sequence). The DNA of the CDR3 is TGTGCCTGGAGTCCTAGCGGGAGCTCCTACAATGAGCAGTTCTTC. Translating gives CAWSPSGSSYNEQFF.

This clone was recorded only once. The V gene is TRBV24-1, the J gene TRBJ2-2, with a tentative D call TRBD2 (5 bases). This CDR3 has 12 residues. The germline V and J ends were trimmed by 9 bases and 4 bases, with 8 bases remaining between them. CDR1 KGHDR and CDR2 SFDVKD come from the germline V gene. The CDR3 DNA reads TGTGCCACCGAGGGCCTCACCGGGGAGCTGTTTTTT. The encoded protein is CATEGLTGELFF.

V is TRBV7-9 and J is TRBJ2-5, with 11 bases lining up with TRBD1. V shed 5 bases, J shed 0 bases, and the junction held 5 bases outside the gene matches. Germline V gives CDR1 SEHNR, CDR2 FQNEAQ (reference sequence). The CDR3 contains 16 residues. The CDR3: CASSDRDRGNQETQYF. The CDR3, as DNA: TGTGCCAGCAGCGACCGGGACAGGGGGAACCAAGAGACCCAGTACTTC.

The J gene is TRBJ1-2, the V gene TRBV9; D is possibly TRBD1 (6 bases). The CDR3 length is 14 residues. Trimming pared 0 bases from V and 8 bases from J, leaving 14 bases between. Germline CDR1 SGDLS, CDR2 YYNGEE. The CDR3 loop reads CASSVGVGQGGYTF. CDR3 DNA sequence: TGTGCCAGCAGCGTAGGAGTGGGTCAGGGGGGCTACACCTTC.

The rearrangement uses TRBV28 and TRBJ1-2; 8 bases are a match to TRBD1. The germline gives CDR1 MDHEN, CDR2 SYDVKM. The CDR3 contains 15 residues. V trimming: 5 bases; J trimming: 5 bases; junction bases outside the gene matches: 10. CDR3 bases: TGTGCCAGCAGTCCCTTGGGACAGGAGCTATATGGCTACACCTTC. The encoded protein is CASSPLGQELYGYTF.

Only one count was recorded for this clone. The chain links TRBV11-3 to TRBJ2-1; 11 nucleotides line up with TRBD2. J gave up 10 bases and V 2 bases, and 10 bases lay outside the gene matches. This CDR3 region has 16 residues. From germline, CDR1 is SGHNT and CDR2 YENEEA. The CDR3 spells CASSLSSGTSGSEQFF. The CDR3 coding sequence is TGTGCCAGCAGCTTAAGTTCCGGGACTAGCGGCTCCGAGCAGTTCTTC.

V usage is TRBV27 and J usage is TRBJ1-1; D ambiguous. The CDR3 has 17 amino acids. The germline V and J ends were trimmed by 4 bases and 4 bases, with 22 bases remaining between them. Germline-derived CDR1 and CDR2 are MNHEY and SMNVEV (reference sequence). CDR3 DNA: TGTGCCAGCAGTTCGGGGATCCTAGTCCAAGTGGGCACTGAAGCTTTCTTT. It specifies CASSSGILVQVGTEAFF.

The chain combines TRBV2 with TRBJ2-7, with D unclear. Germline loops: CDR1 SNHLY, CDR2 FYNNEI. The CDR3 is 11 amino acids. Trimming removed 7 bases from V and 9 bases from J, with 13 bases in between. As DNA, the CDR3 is TGTGCCAGCACACCCGATGGGCGGCAGTACTTC. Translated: CASTPDGRQYF.

CDR3 in DNA: TGTGCCAGCAGCTTACCTGGGCAGGGTATAGATACGCAGTATTTT. Its protein is CASSLPGQGIDTQYF. This chain uses TRBV13 with TRBJ2-3; perhaps TRBD1 as D (5 bases). V was pared by 2 bases and J by 5 bases, with 14 bases between. This CDR3 comprises 15 residues. Germline V gene data show CDR1 as PRHDT and CDR2 as FYEKMQ (reference sequence).

CDR3 region: CASSSAGLATYNEQFF. CDR3 coding DNA: TGTGCCAGCAGTTCAGCGGGACTAGCGACCTACAATGAGCAGTTCTTC. The chain uses TRBV7-2 and TRBJ2-1; 10 nucleotides match TRBD2. J lost 2 bases, V lost 6 bases, and 7 bases had no gene match. CDR1 is SGHTA and CDR2 is FQGNSA in the germline V gene. The CDR3 contains 16 residues.

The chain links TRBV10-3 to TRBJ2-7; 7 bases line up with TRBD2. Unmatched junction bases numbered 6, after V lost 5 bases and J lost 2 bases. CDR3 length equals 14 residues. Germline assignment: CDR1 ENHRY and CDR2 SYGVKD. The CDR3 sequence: CAISFEGGTYEQYF. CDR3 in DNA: TGTGCCATCAGTTTCGAGGGAGGGACCTACGAGCAGTACTTC.

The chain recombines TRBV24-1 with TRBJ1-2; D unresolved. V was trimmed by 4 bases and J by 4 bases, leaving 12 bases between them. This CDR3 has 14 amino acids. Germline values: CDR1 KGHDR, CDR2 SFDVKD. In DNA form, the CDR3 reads TGTGCCACCAGTGACGGGGTGAATGCCTATGGCTACACCTTC. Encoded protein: CATSDGVNAYGYTF.

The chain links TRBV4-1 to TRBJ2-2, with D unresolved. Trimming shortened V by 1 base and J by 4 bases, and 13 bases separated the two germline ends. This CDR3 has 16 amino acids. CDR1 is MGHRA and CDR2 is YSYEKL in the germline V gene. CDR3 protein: CASSQGQLKSTGELFF. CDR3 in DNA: TGCGCCAGCAGCCAAGGCCAGTTAAAAAGCACCGGGGAGCTGTTTTTT.

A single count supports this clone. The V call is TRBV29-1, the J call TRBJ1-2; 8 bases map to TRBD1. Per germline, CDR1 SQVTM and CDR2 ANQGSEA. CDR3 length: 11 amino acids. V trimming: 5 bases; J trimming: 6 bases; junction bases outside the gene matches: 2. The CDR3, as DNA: TGCAGCGTTCCGGACAGGGATGGCTACACCTTC. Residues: CSVPDRDGYTF.

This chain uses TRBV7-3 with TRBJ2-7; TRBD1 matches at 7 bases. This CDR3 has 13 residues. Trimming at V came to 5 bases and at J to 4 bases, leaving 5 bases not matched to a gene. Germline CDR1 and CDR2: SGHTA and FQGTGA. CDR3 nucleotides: TGTGCCAGCAGCCTCGACAGGGCGTACGAGCAGTACTTC. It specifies CASSLDRAYEQYF.

CDR3 protein: CASSRGTGAGYGYTF. The CDR3 nucleotides read TGTGCCAGCAGTCGCGGAACAGGGGCCGGCTATGGCTACACCTTC. V and J are TRBV6-2 or TRBV6-3 and TRBJ1-2, with 7 nucleotides matching TRBD1. This CDR3 comprises 15 residues. The germline V gene encodes CDR1 MNHEY and CDR2 SVGEGT. V shed 5 bases, J shed 4 bases, and the junction held 10 bases outside the gene matches.

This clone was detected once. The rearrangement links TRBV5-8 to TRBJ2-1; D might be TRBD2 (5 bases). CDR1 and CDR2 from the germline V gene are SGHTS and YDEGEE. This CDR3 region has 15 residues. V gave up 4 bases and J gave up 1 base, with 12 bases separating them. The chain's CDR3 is CASSPDPGSYNEQFF. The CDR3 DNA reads TGTGCCAGCAGCCCGGATCCGGGGTCCTACAATGAGCAGTTCTTC.